This entry is about one T cell receptor (beta chain). The data are from a study of blood T cell repertoires in COVID-19. Across the whole study: There were acute and convalescent COVID-19 samples, and they came from the United States, Italy and Spain. In each case, the material was cDNA or gDNA derived from T cells, B-cell-depleted T cells, or PBMCs.

In the study's own analysis: The authors estimated nucleated cell counts from reference gene primer amplification. The data were produced by immunoSEQ multiplex PCR, yet TCRdb's version contains in-frame clones alone and is incomplete. That table is the source of V, J and clone size, and D and trimming were worked out from the DNA. The table includes about 68,000 clones, about 90% detected once. J was trimmed by 4 bases and V by 4 bases; bases with no gene match: 4. The germline V gene has CDR1 LGHDT and CDR2 YNNKEL (reference sequence). This CDR3 comprises 16 residues. J is TRBJ2-1 and V is TRBV3-1 (or the pseudogene TRBV3-2); 13 bases map to TRBD2. Source material: peripheral blood. The TCR comes from a human donor in a cohort sampled during active COVID-19. The CDR3 sequence is CASSPPGLAGYNEQFF. CDR3 DNA sequence: TGTGCCAGCAGCCCCCCGGGACTAGCGGGGTACAATGAGCAGTTCTTC.